This is a list of T cell receptor beta chains from one sample in a study of CD8 T cells in Susac syndrome. TCRdb processed the immunoSEQ multiplex PCR reads anew with MiXCR; each CDR3 protein has one entry. The table has about 60,000 distinct CDR3 sequences, around 90% seen once. Sequenced: CD8+ T cells from PBMCs. The receptor source for this set is a human donor in good health. Both conserved end residues are part of each CDR3. A D gene is named only where the DNA matches it firmly.

D gene: TRBD1; J gene: TRBJ2-7; V gene: TRBV29-1; CDR3 protein: CSVEAPDRGRSYEQYF
D gene: -; J gene: TRBJ2-6; V gene: TRBV24-1; CDR3 protein: CATSEASGSGANVLTF
D gene: TRBD1; J gene: TRBJ2-2; V gene: TRBV11-2; CDR3 protein: CASSPGQGMNTGELFF
D gene: -; J gene: TRBJ2-7; V gene: TRBV11-2; CDR3 protein: CASSLGLTGNYEQYF
D gene: -; J gene: TRBJ2-6; V gene: TRBV6-5; CDR3 protein: CASSYAERGANVLTF
D gene: -; J gene: TRBJ1-1; V gene: TRBV7-9; CDR3 protein: CASQLGSTEAFF
D gene: -; J gene: TRBJ1-6; V gene: TRBV4-3; CDR3 protein: CASSLTATGGGSPLHF
D gene: -; J gene: TRBJ1-1; V gene: TRBV3-1; CDR3 protein: CASSQDGSSTEAFF
D gene: -; J gene: TRBJ2-3; V gene: TRBV3-1; CDR3 protein: CASGPVRLVVGDADTQYF
D gene: -; J gene: TRBJ1-4; V gene: TRBV24-1; CDR3 protein: CARGGKLFF
D gene: -; J gene: TRBJ1-1; V gene: TRBV20-1; CDR3 protein: CSARGGIEITEAFF
D gene: TRBD1; J gene: TRBJ2-1; V gene: TRBV27; CDR3 protein: CASSFQGAYNEQFF
D gene: TRBD1; J gene: TRBJ2-5; V gene: TRBV28; CDR3 protein: CASSFRQGGAGPGRETQYF
D gene: -; J gene: TRBJ2-5; V gene: TRBV13; CDR3 protein: CASSTYSGPQETQYF
D gene: TRBD1; J gene: TRBJ2-1; V gene: TRBV13; CDR3 protein: CASSSSGTDNEQFF
D gene: -; J gene: TRBJ2-1; V gene: TRBV21-1; CDR3 protein: CATFSSDRGLYNEQFF
D gene: -; J gene: TRBJ1-2; V gene: TRBV6-1; CDR3 protein: CASTKNPTGFYGYTF
D gene: -; J gene: TRBJ2-7; V gene: TRBV7-3; CDR3 protein: CASSLIGGPGMDEQYF